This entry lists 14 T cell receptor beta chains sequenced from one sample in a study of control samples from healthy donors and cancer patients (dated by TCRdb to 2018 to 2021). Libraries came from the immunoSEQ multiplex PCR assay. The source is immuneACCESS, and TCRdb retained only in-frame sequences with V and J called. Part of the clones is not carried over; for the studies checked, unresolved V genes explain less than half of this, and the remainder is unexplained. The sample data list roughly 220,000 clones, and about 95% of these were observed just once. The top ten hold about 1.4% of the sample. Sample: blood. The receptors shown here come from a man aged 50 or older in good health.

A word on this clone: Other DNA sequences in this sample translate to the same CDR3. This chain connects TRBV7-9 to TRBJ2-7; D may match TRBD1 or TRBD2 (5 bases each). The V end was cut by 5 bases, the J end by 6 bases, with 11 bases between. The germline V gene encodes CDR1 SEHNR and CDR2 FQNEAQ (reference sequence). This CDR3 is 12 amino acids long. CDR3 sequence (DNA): TGTGCCAGCAGCCCTCGGGGCGGCGAGCAGTACTTC. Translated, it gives CASSPRGGEQYF.

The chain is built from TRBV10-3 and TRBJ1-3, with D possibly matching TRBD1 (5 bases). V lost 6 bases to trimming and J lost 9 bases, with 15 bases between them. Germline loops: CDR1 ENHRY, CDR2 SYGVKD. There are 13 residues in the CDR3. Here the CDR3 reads CAISDSSVFTIYF. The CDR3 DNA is TGTGCCATCAGCGACAGTTCGGTGTTCACCATATATTTT.

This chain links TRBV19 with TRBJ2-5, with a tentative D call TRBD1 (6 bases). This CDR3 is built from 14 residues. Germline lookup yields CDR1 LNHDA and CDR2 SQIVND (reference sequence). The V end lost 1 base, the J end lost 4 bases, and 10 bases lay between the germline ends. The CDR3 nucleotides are TGTGCCAGTAGTATAGTCTCAGGGGTAGAGACCCAGTACTTC. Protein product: CASSIVSGVETQYF.

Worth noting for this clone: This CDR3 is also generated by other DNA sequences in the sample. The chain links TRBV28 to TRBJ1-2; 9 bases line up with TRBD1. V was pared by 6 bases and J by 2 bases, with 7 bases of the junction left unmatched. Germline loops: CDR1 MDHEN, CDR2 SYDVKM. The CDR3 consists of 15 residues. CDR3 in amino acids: CASSPRDRENYGYTF. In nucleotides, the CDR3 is TGTGCCAGCAGCCCAAGGGACAGGGAGAACTATGGCTACACCTTC.

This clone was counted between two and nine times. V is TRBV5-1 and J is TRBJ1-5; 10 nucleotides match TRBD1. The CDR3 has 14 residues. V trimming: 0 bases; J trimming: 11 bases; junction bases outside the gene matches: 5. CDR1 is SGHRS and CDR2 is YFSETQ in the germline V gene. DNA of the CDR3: TGCGCCAGCAGCTTGGAGGCCGGGACAGGGGCCCAGCATTTT. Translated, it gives CASSLEAGTGAQHF.

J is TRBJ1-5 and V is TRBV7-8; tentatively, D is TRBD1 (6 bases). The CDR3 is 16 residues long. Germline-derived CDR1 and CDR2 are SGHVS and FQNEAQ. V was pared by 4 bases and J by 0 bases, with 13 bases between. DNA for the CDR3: TGTGCCAGCAGCTCAGAGACAGGTTATAGCAATCAGCCCCAGCATTTT. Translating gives CASSSETGYSNQPQHF.

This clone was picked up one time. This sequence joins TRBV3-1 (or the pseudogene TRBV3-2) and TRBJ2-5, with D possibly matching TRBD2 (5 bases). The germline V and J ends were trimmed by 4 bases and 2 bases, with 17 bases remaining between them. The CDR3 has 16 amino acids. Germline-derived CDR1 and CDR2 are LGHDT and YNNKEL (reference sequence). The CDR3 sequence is CASSPGSLYGQETQYF. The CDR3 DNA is TGTGCCAGCAGCCCGGGGAGTCTTTATGGGCAAGAGACCCAGTACTTC.

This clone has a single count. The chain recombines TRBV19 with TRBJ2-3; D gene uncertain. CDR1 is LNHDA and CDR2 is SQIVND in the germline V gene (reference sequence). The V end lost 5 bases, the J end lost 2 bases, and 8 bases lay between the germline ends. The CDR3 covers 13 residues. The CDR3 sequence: CASSAAPTDTQYF. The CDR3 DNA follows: TGTGCCAGTAGTGCGGCCCCCACAGATACGCAGTATTTT.

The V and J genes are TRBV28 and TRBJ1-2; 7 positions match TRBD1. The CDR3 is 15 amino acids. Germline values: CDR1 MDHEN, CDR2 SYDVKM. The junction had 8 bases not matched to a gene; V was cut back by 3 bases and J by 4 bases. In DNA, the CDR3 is TGTGCCAGCAGTTTTCCCAGCAAGGGGGCCTATGGCTACACCTTC. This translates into CASSFPSKGAYGYTF.

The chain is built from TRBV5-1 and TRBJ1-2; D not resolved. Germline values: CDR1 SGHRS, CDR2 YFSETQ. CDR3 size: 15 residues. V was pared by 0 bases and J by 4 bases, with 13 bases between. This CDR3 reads CASSLGNGAFYGYTF. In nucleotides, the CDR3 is TGCGCCAGCAGCTTGGGCAACGGTGCCTTCTATGGCTACACCTTC.

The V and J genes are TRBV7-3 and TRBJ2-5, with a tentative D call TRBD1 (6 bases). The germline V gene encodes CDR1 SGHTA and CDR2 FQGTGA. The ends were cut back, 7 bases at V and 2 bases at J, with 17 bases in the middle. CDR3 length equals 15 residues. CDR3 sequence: CASTNTPDRQETQYF. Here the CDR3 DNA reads TGTGCCAGCACCAATACCCCGGACAGACAAGAGACCCAGTACTTC.

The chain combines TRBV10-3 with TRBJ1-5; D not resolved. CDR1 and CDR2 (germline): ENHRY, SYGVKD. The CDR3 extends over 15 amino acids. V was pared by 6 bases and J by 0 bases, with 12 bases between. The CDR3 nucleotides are TGTGCCATCAGAGGCGAGGACTCTAGCAATCAGCCCCAGCATTTT. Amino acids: CAIRGEDSSNQPQHF.

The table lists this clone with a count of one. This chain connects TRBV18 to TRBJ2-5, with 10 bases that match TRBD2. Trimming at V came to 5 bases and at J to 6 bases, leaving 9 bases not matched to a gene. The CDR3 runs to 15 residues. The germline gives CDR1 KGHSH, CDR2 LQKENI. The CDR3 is CASSDILAGRKTQYF. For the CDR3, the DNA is TGTGCCAGCTCAGATATACTAGCGGGGAGGAAGACCCAGTACTTC.

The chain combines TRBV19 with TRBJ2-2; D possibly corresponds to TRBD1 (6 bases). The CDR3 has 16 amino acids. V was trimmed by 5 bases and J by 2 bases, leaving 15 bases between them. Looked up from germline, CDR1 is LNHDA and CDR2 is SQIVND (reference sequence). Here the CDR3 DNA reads TGTGCCAGTAGTGCACGGACAGCTACTAACACCGGGGAGCTGTTTTTT. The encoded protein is CASSARTATNTGELFF.